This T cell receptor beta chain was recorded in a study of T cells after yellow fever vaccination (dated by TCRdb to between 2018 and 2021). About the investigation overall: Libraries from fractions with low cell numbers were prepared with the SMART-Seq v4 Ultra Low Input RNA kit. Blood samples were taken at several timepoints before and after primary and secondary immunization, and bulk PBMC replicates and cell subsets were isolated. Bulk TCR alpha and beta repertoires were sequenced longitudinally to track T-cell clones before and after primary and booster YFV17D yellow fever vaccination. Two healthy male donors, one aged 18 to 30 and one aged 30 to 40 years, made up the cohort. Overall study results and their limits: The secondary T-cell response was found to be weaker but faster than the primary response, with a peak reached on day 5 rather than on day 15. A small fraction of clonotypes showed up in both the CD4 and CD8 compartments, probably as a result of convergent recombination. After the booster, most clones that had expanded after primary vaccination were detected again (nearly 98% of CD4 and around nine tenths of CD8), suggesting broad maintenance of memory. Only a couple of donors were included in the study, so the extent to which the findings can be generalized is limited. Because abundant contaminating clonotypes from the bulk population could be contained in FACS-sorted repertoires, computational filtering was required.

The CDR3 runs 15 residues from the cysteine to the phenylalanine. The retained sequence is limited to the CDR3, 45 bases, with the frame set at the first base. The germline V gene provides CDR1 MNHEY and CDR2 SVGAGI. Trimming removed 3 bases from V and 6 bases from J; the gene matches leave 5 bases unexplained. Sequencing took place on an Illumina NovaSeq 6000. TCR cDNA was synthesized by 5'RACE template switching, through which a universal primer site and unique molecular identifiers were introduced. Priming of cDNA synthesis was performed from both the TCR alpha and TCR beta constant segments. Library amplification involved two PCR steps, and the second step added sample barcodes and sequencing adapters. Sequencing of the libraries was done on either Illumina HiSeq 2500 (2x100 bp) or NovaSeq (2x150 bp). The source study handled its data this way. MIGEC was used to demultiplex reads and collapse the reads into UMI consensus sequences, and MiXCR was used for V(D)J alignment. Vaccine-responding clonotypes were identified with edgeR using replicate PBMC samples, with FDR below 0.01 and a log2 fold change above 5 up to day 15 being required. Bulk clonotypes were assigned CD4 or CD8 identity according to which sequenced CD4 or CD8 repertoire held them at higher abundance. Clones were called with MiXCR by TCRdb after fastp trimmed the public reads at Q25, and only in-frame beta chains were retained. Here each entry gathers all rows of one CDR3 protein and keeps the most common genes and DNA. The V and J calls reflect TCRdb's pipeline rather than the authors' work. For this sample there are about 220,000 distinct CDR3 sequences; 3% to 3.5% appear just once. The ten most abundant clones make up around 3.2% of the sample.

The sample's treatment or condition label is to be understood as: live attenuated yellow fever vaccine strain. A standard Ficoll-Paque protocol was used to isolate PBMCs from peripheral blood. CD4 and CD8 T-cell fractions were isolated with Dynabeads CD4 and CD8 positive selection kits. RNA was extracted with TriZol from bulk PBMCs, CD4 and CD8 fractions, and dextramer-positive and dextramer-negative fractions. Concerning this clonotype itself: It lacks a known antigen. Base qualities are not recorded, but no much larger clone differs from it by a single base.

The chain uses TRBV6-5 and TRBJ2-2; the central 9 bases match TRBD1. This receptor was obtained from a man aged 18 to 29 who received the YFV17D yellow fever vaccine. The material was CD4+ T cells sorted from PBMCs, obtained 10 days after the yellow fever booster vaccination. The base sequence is TGTGCCAGCAGTTATGGGACAGGGTATTCCGGGGAGCTGTTTTTT. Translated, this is CASSYGTGYSGELFF.